These 8 T cell receptor beta chains were all obtained from the same sample, sequenced in a study of T-cell reconstitution after alpha-beta-depleted transplantation in children. The TCRbeta library was prepared with unique molecular identifiers. From the PCR reads, TCRdb called clonotypes with MiXCR, one entry per CDR3 protein. The sample has 100,000 to 150,000 distinct CDR3 sequences, under 30% seen once. This sample comprised PBMCs, mostly from graft donor cells, obtained 180 days after TCRalphabeta/CD19-depleted stem cell transplant. These receptors came from a male patient between 2 and 9 years old who had a stem cell transplant for chronic granulomatous disease, so the T cells may come from the graft donor.

This clonotype has a single count. This chain joins TRBV29-1 and TRBJ2-7, with a possible D match to TRBD1 (5 bases). The CDR3 length is 12 residues. The germline gives CDR1 SQVTM, CDR2 ANQGSEA. V lost 3 bases and J 0 bases, leaving 6 bases between the germline ends. The chain's CDR3 is CSVEDNSYEQYF. For the CDR3, the DNA is TGCAGCGTTGAGGACAACTCCTACGAGCAGTACTTC.

This clonotype appeared many times. This rearrangement joins TRBV20-1 to TRBJ2-7; no definite D call. Trimming removed 6 bases at V and 0 bases at J, with 12 bases between. The CDR3 has 13 amino acids. CDR1 is DFQATT and CDR2 is SNEGSKA in the germline V gene (reference sequence). This chain's CDR3 is CSATRYSSYEQYF. DNA for the CDR3: TGCAGTGCCACCCGGTATAGCTCCTACGAGCAGTACTTC.

In its sample, this clonotype was seen many times. V usage is TRBV7-6 and J usage is TRBJ1-1; TRBD1 agrees at 8 bases. The CDR3 covers 16 residues. From germline, CDR1 is SGHVS and CDR2 FNYEAQ. Trimming took 3 bases from V and 2 from J; bases not matched to a gene: 8. CDR3: CASSFGQGGGNTEAFF. In DNA form, the CDR3 reads TGTGCCAGCAGCTTCGGACAGGGAGGTGGTAACACTGAAGCTTTCTTT.

This clonotype was seen many times. V usage is TRBV7-6 and J usage is TRBJ2-3; no firm D call. V lost 5 bases to trimming and J lost 0 bases, with 6 bases between them. Germline values: CDR1 SGHVS, CDR2 FNYEAQ. The CDR3 has 13 residues. In nucleotides, the CDR3 is TGTGCCAGCAGCGGGCCTAGCACAGATACGCAGTATTTT. Translating it yields CASSGPSTDTQYF.

This clonotype was found a few times. The chain has TRBV27 and TRBJ2-1, with TRBD1 as a possible D gene (6 bases). Trimming took 6 bases from V and 2 from J, leaving 11 bases between them. Looked up from germline, CDR1 is MNHEY and CDR2 is SMNVEV (reference sequence). The CDR3 length is 14 residues. DNA of the CDR3: TGTGCCAGCAGATCCGGGACACCCTACAATGAGCAGTTCTTC. It is translated as CASRSGTPYNEQFF.

This clonotype was seen a handful of times. The chain uses TRBV6-1 and TRBJ2-7; 7 nucleotides line up with TRBD2. Trimming cost V 5 bases and J 4 bases; bases outside gene matches: 8. Germline assignment: CDR1 MNHNS and CDR2 SASEGT. The CDR3 length is 14 residues. CDR3 loop: CASSLKGEGYEQYF. CDR3 bases: TGTGCCAGCAGTCTAAAAGGGGAGGGATACGAGCAGTACTTC.

This clonotype was observed many times. V usage is TRBV20-1 and J usage is TRBJ2-7; D is unresolved. Trimming took 3 bases from V and 3 from J, leaving 9 bases between them. The CDR3 loop spans 12 amino acids. Germline lookup yields CDR1 DFQATT and CDR2 SNEGSKA (reference sequence). This chain's CDR3 is CSASSTVYEQYF. CDR3 in DNA: TGCAGTGCTAGTTCGACGGTCTACGAGCAGTACTTC.

The sample holds many counts of this clonotype. The chain is built from TRBV12-3 or TRBV12-4 and TRBJ1-1, with TRBD1 matching over 9 bases. The CDR3 consists of 13 residues. Germline trimming cut 7 bases from V and 3 bases from J; bases unmatched to any gene: 3. CDR3: CASKRTGDTEAFF. CDR3 DNA sequence: TGTGCCAGCAAACGGACAGGGGACACTGAAGCTTTCTTT.